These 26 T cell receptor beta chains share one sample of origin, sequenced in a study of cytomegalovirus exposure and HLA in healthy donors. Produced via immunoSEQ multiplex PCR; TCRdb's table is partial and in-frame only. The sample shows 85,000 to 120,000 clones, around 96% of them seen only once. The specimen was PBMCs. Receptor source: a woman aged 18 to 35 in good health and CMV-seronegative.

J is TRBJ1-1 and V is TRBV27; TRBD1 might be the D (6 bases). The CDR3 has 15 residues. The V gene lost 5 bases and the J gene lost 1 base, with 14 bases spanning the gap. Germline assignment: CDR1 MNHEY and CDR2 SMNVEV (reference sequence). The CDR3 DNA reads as TGTGCCAGCAGTCCCCTTGGACAGACGAACACTGAAGCTTTCTTT. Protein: CASSPLGQTNTEAFF.

The CDR3 DNA is TGTGCCAGCAGCCCCAGACTAGCGGGGGACCAAGAGACCCAGTACTTC. It is translated as CASSPRLAGDQETQYF. This rearrangement joins TRBV4-2 to TRBJ2-5; 12 bases map to TRBD2. The germline CDR1 and CDR2 sequences are LGHNA and YNFKEQ. This CDR3 contains 16 residues. With V trimmed by 4 bases and J by 0 bases, 3 bases remained unmatched.

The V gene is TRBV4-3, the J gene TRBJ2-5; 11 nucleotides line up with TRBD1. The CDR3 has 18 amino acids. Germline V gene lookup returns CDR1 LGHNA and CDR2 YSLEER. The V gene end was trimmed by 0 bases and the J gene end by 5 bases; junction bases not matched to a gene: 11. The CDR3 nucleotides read TGCGCCAGCAGCCAAGAAGCCGGGACAGGGGGTTTTAGGGAGACCCAGTACTTC. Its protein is CASSQEAGTGGFRETQYF.

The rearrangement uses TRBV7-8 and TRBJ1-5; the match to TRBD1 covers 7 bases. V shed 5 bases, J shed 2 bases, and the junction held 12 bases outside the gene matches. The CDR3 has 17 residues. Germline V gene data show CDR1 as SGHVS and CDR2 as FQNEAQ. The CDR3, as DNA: TGTGCCAGCAGCCCTAGCACAGGGGCGATCGGCAATCAGCCCCAGCATTTT. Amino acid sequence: CASSPSTGAIGNQPQHF.

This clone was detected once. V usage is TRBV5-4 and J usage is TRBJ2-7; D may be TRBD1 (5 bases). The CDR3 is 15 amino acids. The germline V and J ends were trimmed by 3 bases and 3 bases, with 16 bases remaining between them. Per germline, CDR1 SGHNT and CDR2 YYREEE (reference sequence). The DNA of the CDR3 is TGTGCCAGCAGCTCGAGGCTGGGGCAAGACTACGAGCAGTACTTC. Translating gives CASSSRLGQDYEQYF.

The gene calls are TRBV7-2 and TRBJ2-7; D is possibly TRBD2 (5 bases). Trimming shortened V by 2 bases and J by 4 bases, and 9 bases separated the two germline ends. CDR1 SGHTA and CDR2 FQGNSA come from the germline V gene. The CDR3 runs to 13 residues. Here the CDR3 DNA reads TGTGCCAGCAGCTTAACTAGTGGTTACGAGCAGTACTTC. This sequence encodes CASSLTSGYEQYF.

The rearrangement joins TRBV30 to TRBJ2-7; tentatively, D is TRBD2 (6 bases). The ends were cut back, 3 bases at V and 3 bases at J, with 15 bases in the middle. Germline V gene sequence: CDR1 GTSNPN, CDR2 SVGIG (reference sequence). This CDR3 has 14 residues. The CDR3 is CAWSAGQANYEQYF. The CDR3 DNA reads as TGTGCCTGGAGCGCGGGGCAGGCGAACTACGAGCAGTACTTC.

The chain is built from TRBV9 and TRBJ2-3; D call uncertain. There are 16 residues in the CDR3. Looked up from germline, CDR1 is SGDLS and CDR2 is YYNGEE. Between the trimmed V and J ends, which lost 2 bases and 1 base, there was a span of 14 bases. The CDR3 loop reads CASSVPTPRGTDTQYF. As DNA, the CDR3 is TGTGCCAGCAGCGTCCCGACTCCCCGGGGCACAGATACGCAGTATTTT.

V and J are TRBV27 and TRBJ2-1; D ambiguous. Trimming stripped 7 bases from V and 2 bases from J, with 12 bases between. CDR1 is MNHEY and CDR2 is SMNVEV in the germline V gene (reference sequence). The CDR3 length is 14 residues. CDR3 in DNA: TGTGCCAGCAAAGAGGAATTGGCCTACAATGAGCAGTTCTTC. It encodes CASKEELAYNEQFF.

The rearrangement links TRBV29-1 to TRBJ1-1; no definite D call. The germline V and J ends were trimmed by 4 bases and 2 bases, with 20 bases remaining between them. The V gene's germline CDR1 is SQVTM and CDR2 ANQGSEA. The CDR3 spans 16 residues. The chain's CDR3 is CSVAWAVWQGNTEAFF. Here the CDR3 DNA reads TGCAGCGTTGCCTGGGCCGTGTGGCAAGGAAACACTGAAGCTTTCTTT.

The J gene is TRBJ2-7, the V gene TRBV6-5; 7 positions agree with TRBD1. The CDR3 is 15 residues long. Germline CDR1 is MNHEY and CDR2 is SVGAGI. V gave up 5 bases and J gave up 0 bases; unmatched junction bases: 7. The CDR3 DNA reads TGTGCCAGCAGTCCCGGACAGGTTTTCTCCTACGAGCAGTACTTC. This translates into CASSPGQVFSYEQYF.

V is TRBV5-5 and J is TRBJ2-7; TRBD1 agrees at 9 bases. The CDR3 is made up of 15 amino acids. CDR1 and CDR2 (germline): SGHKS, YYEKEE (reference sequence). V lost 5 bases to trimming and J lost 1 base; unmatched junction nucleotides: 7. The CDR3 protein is CASRRDRDLSYEQYF. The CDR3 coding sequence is TGTGCCAGCAGAAGGGACAGGGACCTTTCCTACGAGCAGTACTTC.

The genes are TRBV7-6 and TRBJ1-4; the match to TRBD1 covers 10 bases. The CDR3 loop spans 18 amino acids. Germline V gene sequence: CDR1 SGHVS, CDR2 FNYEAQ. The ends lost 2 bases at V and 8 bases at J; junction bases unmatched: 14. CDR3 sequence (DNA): TGTGCCAGCAGCTTACTTGGACAGGGGGTTGTGGTATTCGAAAAACTGTTTTTT. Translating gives CASSLLGQGVVVFEKLFF.

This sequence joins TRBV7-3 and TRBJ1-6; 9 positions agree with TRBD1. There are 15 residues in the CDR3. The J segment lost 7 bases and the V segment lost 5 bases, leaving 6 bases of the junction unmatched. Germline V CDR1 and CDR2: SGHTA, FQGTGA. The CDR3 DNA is TGTGCCAGCAGCCCGGGGACAGGGAGCAATTCACCCCTCCACTTT. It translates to CASSPGTGSNSPLHF. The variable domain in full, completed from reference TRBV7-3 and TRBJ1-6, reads GAGVSQTPSNKVTEKGKYVELRCDPISGHTALYWYRQSLGQGPEFLIYFQGTGAADDSGLPNDRFFAVRPEGSVSTLKIQRTERGDSAVYLCASSPGTGSNSPLHFGNGTRLTVT.

The CDR3 is CASSPGDRREQFF. As DNA, the CDR3 is TGTGCCAGCTCACCCGGGGACAGGAGAGAGCAGTTCTTC. The gene calls are TRBV18 and TRBJ2-1; the match to TRBD1 covers 8 bases. J lost 10 bases, V lost 3 bases, and 5 bases had no gene match. The CDR3 consists of 13 residues. CDR1 is KGHSH and CDR2 is LQKENI in the germline V gene.

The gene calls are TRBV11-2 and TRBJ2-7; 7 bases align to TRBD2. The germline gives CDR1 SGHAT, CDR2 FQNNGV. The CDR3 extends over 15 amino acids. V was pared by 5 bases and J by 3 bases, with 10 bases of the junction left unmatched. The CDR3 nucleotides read TGTGCCAGCAGCCCCGGACTAGTGTTAAACTACGAGCAGTACTTC. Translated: CASSPGLVLNYEQYF.

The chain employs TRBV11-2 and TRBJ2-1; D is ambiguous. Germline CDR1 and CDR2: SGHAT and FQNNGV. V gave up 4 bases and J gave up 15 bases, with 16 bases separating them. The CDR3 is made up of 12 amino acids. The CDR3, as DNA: TGTGCCAGCAGCTCAATCACCGGAGCCCCGTTCTTC. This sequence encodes CASSSITGAPFF. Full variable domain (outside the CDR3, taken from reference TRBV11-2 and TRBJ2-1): EAGVAQSPRYKIIEKRQSVAFWCNPISGHATLYWYQQILGQGPKLLIQFQNNGVVDDSQLPKDRFSAERLKGVDSTLKIQPAKLEDSAVYLCASSSITGAPFFGPGTRLTVL.

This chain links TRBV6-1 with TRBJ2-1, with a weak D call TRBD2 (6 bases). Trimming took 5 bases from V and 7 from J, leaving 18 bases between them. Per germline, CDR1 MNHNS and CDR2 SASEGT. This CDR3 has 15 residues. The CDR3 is CASSTTTLGGNEQFF. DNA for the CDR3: TGTGCCAGCAGTACCACGACCCTCGGGGGTAATGAGCAGTTCTTC.

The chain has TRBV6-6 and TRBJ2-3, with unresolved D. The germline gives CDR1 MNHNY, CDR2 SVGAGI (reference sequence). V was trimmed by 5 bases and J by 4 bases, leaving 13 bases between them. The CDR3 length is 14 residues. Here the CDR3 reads CASSNPRVSDTQYF. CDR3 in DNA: TGTGCCAGCAGTAACCCCCGGGTTTCAGATACGCAGTATTTT.

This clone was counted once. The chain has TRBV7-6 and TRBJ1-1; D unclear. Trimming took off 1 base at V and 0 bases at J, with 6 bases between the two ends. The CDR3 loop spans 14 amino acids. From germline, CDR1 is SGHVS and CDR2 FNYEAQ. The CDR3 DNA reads TGTGCCAGCAGCTTAGTTCCCATGAACACTGAAGCTTTCTTT. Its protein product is CASSLVPMNTEAFF.

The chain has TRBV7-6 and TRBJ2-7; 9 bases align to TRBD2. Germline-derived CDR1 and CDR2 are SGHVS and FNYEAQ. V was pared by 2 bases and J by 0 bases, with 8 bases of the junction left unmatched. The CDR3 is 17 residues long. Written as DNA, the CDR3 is TGTGCCAGCAGCTTATTAGCCGGCGGGGGGGTCTCCTACGAGCAGTACTTC. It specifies CASSLLAGGGVSYEQYF.

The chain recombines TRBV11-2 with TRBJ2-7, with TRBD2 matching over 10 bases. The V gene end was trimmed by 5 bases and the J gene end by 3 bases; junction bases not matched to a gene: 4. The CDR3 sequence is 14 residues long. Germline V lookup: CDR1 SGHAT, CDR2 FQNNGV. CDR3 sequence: CASSHIAGGYEQYF. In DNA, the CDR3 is TGTGCCAGCAGCCATATAGCGGGAGGCTACGAGCAGTACTTC.

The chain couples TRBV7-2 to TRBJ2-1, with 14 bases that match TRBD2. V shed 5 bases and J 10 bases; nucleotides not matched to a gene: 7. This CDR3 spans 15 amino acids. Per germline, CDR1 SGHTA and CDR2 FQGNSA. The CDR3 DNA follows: TGTGCCAGCAGCGAAACGGGACTAGCGGGAGTAGAGCAGTTCTTC. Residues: CASSETGLAGVEQFF.

The CDR3 region is CASSDYRGGEQYF. CDR3 in DNA: TGTGCCAGCAGCGACTACAGGGGGGGCGAGCAGTACTTC. V gene TRBV11-3 combines with J gene TRBJ2-7; the D gene is possibly TRBD1 (8 bases). The V gene's germline CDR1 is SGHNT and CDR2 YENEEA. The CDR3 length is 13 residues. V dropped 5 bases and J dropped 6 bases, with 14 bases sitting between them.

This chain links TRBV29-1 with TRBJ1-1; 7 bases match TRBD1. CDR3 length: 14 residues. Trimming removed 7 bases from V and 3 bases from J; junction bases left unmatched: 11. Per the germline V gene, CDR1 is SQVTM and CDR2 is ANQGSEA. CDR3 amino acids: CSGDRGQRDTEAFF. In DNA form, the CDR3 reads TGCAGCGGTGACCGGGGACAGAGAGACACTGAAGCTTTCTTT. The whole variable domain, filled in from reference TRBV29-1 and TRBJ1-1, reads SAVISQKPSRDICQRGTSLTIQCQVDSQVTMMFWYRQQPGQSLTLIATANQGSEATYESGFVIDKFPISRPNLTFSTLTVSNMSPEDSSIYLCSGDRGQRDTEAFFGQGTRLTVV.

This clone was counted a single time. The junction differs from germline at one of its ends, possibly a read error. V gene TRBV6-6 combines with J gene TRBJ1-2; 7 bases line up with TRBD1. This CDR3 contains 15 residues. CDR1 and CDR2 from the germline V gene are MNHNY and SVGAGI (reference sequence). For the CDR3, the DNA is TGTGCCAGCAGCCCCCAACCGGGACAGACCTATGACTACACCTTC. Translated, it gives CASSPQPGQTYDYTF.